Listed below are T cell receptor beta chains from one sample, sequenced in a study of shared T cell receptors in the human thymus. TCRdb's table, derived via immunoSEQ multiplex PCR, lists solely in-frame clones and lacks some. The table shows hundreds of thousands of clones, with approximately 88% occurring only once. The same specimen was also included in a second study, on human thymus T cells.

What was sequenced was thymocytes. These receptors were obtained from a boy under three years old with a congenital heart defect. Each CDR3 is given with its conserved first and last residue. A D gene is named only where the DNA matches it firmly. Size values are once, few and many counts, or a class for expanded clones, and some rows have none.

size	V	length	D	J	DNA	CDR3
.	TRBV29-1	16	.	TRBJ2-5	TGCAGCGTTGTAGGTGCCTTACAGGCGCCACAAGAGACCCAGTACTTC	CSVVGALQAPQETQYF
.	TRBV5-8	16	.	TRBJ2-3	TGTGCCAGCAGCCCTCCGGTAGCGGAGCGCGCGGATACGCAGTATTTT	CASSPPVAERADTQYF
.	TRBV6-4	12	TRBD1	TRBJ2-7	TGTGCCAGCAGAACAGGGGCATACGAGCAGTACTTC	CASRTGAYEQYF
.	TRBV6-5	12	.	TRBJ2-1	TGTGCCACCCTCCCGACAGGCCAAAAGCAGTTCTTC	CATLPTGQKQFF
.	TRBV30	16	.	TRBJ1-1	TGTGCCGGACGGGAGGGGCCCACCGACGAGGACACTGAAGCTTTCTTT	CAGREGPTDEDTEAFF
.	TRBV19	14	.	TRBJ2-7	TGTGCCAGTAGTCCCCCAGGTTCTGGGTACGAGCAGTACTTC	CASSPPGSGYEQYF
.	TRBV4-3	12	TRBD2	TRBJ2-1	TGCGCCAGCAGCCCGGGGGGGAATGAGCAGTTCTTC	CASSPGGNEQFF
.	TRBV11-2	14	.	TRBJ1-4	TGTGCCAGCAGCTTGCCCGGGGTTAATGAAAAACTGTTTTTT	CASSLPGVNEKLFF
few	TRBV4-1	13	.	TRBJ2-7	TGCGCCAGCAGCCAAGATCGGGCGGGCGAGCAGTACTTC	CASSQDRAGEQYF
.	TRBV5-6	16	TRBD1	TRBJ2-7	TGTGCCAGCAGCTGGGGGCCCGGGACAGGGCCCCCCGAGCAGTACTTC	CASSWGPGTGPPEQYF
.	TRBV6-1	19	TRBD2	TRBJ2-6	TGTGCCAGCAGGGAAAGGGCGACTAGCGGGAGTTCTGGGGCCAACGTCCTGACTTTC	CASRERATSGSSGANVLTF
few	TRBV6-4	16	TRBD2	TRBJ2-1	TGTGCCAGCAGCCGAACTCCGGGACTAGCTTACAATGAGCAGTTCTTC	CASSRTPGLAYNEQFF
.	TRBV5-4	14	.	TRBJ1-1	TGTGCCAGCAGCCCGGGGGGGGTCGGCACTGAAGCTTTCTTT	CASSPGGVGTEAFF
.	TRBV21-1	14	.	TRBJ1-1	TGTGCCAGCACCTGGGACAGCCCGAACACTGAAGCTTTCTTT	CASTWDSPNTEAFF
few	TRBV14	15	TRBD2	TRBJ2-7	TGTGCCAGCAGCCTGACTAGCGGGAGTCCCTACGAGCAGTACTTC	CASSLTSGSPYEQYF
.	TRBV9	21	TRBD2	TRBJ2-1	TGTGCCAGCAGCGGGGGGTTGCGGGAGGGCCTATTTCAATTTGGTGGCAATGAGCAGTTCTTC	CASSGGLREGLFQFGGNEQFF
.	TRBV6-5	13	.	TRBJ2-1	TGTGCCAGCAGGCGGGTCTCCTACAATGAGCAGTTCTTC	CASRRVSYNEQFF
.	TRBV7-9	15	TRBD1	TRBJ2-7	TGTGCCAGCAGCCATAACAGGGGAGAGGGCTACGAGCAGTACTTC	CASSHNRGEGYEQYF
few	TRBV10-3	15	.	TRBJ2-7	TGTGCCATCAGTGTTAGGTGGAGGGAGGGGGACGAGCAGTACTTC	CAISVRWREGDEQYF
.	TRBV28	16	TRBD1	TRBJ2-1	TGTGCCAGCAGTACAGGGGGATGTGGCTCCTACAATGAGCAGTTCTTC	CASSTGGCGSYNEQFF
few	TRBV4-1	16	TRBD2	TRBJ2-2	TGCGCCAGCAGCCAAACACTAGCGGGGGTCACCGGGGAGCTGTTTTTT	CASSQTLAGVTGELFF
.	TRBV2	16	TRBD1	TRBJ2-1	TGTGCCAGCAGTGAAGGAGGGGGACAGGGTAACAATGAGCAGTTCTTC	CASSEGGGQGNNEQFF
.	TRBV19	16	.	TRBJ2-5	TGTGCCAGTAGTCCTTACCGAGGGGGTCCGCAAGAGACCCAGTACTTC	CASSPYRGGPQETQYF
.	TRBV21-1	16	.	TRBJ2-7	TGTGCCAGCAGGGGGACGACAGGGGCGTTCCGCTACGAGCAGTACTTC	CASRGTTGAFRYEQYF
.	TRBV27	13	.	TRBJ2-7	TGTGCCAGCAGTTTAAAACAGCTCTACGAGCAGTACTTC	CASSLKQLYEQYF
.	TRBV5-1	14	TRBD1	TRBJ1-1	TGCGCCAGCAGCTGGGGACAGGGAATCACTGAAGCTTTCTTT	CASSWGQGITEAFF
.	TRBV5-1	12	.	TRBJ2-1	TGCGCCAGCAGCTTGGCAGTCAATGAGCAGTTCTTC	CASSLAVNEQFF
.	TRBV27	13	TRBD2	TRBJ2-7	TGTGCCAGCGGGACGGGACTAACCTACGAGCAGTACTTC	CASGTGLTYEQYF
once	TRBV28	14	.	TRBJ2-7	TGTGCCACTAGAACAGGGAGGGCCTCCTACGAGCAGTACTTC	CATRTGRASYEQYF
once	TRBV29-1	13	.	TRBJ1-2	TGCAGCGTTGAAGGGTCTGCGTACTATGGCTACACCTTC	CSVEGSAYYGYTF
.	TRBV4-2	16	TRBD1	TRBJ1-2	TGTGCCAGCAGCCAAGGGCGGACAGGGCCGAACTATGGCTACACCTTC	CASSQGRTGPNYGYTF
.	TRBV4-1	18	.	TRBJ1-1	TGCGCCAGCAGCCAGACTTCAGGGAATCGCCAGGCGAACACTGAAGCTTTCTTT	CASSQTSGNRQANTEAFF
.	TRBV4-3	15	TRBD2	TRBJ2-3	TGCGCCAGCAGGAGAGGACTAGCGGGAGTAGATACGCAGTATTTT	CASRRGLAGVDTQYF
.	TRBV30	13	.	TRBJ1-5	TGTGCCTGGAGTGTAGGGGGCAATCAGCCCCAGCATTTT	CAWSVGGNQPQHF
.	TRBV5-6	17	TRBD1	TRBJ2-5	TGTGCCAGCAGCCTATCCAGGGGGCCCCCCCCACACGTCGGGCAGTACTTC	CASSLSRGPPPHVGQYF
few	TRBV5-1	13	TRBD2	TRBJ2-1	TGCGCCAGCAGCTTGGGACTAGCCAATGAGCAGTTCTTC	CASSLGLANEQFF
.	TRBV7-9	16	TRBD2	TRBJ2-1	TGTGCCAGCAGCTTAAATCCGTCGGGAGGGCCTAATGAGCAGTTCTTC	CASSLNPSGGPNEQFF